This TCR beta chain was recorded in a study of human T cells and chemical hapten exposure. Study at large: Each patch test put 0.01% DPC on the upper back, and results were read at 6 days. Study findings and constraints: Controls formed significantly fewer large CDR3 similarity clusters than expanded TCRs did.

In its sample, this clonotype was seen a few times. Its specificity is not known. In the library, unique molecular identifiers were attached to individual cDNA molecules. Each CDR3 protein gets one entry after TCRdb re-called the RACE reads with MiXCR. The table has about 81,000 distinct CDR3 sequences, roughly 7.1% seen once; the top ten hold under 2%. V shed 0 bases and J 5 bases; nucleotides not matched to a gene: 12. Germline CDR1 and CDR2: SQVTM and ANQGSEA. This CDR3 region has 16 residues. The sample's time point: patch test 1, 2 weeks after DPC sensitization. This sample's treatment: therapeutic diphenylcyclopropenone sensitization with weekly scalp DPC. Each patch test followed a blood draw.

Sequencing was performed on whole blood, taken in connection with sensitization to the hapten diphenylcyclopropenone (DPC). This chain joins TRBV29-1 and TRBJ2-7; 8 bases align to TRBD1. This sequence originates from a woman aged 25-40 years with alopecia areata. Some clones in this sample may be carry-over from other donors' samples. CDR3 nucleotide sequence: TGCAGCGTTGAAGAGGGGACAGGCAAATCCTACGACGAGCAGTACTTC. Protein product: CSVEEGTGKSYDEQYF.